This T cell receptor beta chain originates from a study of shared clonotypes between healthy human individuals. Study-level findings and limits: Blood alone was sampled, and tissue repertoires likely differ.

The table came from immunoSEQ multiplex PCR; TCRdb's copy has only in-frame clones and leaves some out. The sample records about 640,000 clones, roughly 78% being singletons. The germline V gene encodes CDR1 SSHAT and CDR2 FNYEAQ (reference sequence). The CDR3 has 16 amino acids. The J segment lost 5 bases and the V segment lost 5 bases, leaving 11 bases of the junction unmatched. Comment on this clone: As yet, its antigen is unknown.

The healthy adult donors were HIV-negative and reported no recent acute infections or vaccinations. Every one of the donors was a Caucasian adult that lived in Nashville, Tennessee. Researchers partitioned CD4+ cells into CD45RA+ naive and CD45RA-negative memory subsets. The chain uses TRBV7-7 and TRBJ2-3; TRBD1 aligns across 9 bases. The TCR comes from a woman aged 25 to 39 in good health. The sample was memory CD4+ T cells sorted from blood. The subset is: CD45RA-negative fraction. The CDR3 nucleotides read TGTGCCAGCAGCGTGGGGGGGGGACAGGGTCAAGATACGCAGTATTTT. Encoded protein: CASSVGGGQGQDTQYF.